What follows describes a single T cell receptor beta chain. Which antigen it targets is not known. No base quality information exists; no much larger clone differs at one position. This sample is part of a study of T cell responses to AZD1222 COVID-19 vaccine (dated by TCRdb to the early 2020s). Broadly, across the study: TCR sequencing was performed for about 250 trial participants, of whom approximately 200 were given two doses of AZD1222 and some 25 were given two doses of MenACWY control vaccine. Trial participants were enrolled by age into 18-55, 56-69 and 70-plus year subgroups, with roughly 160, 29 and 62 TCR-sequenced participants respectively. Broader findings and caveats from the paper: Epitopes outside the regions mutated in the B.1.351 and B.1.1.7 variants were reportedly recognized by nearly half of the unique spike-specific TCRs. Only five to seven AZD1222 recipients were SARS-CoV-2 seropositive at baseline, limiting conclusions about previously exposed vaccinees. Participants were mostly white British and included more females than males, and it was suggested by the authors that clonal diversity may have been underestimated. Because no samples from the day 14 peak response were available, repertoires could be characterized only after the peak T cell response. CD4 TCRs associated with the vaccine covered the entire spike protein, and the dominant responses were in regions 160-218 and 743-854. In the small 56-69-year group, the increase in depth fell short of significance, most likely because of low power. Spike-specific TCR breadth and depth rose significantly after two AZD1222 doses compared with day 0 and with MenACWY recipients.

The CDR3 regions of human TCRbeta chains were subjected to immunosequencing. The published analysis was carried out like this. Repertoire TCRs were matched against a reference library of SARS-CoV-2-specific TCRs generated with the MIRA antigen-specificity platform. Breadth was defined as the fraction of unique TCRs that were SARS-CoV-2-associated. Depth was defined as the fraction of total T cells that were SARS-CoV-2-associated. Using the MIRA data, every spike-specific TCR was mapped to the spike region that the TCR reacted to and assigned to either a CD4 or a CD8 class. Log10-transformed breadth and depth values were compared by one-way ANOVA with Sidak's multiple comparisons tests. In its TCRdb copy, this immuneACCESS table keeps in-frame sequences only and misses some clones. Where compared with another copy, unresolved V genes explain less than half of these, and the others have no known cause. That table is the source of V, J and clone size, and D and trimming were worked out from the DNA. Within this sample are some 130,000 clones, with 88% of them counted one time only. Together, the top ten hold over 5% of the sample.

The label giving this sample's time point can be read as: about 28 days (+/-7) after the second vaccine dose. AZD1222 recipients whose second dose came at about 4 weeks and those whose second dose came at about 12 weeks were combined into one group, since spike-specific TCR depth and breadth did not differ between the two schedules. The vaccinee samples were drawn from two UK trials, COV001 and COV002, one of which was a single-blind randomized controlled phase 2/3 trial testing AZD1222 (ChAdOx1 nCoV-19) in healthy adults. For TCRbeta chain sequencing, PBMC samples from trial participants were taken at day 0 and at day 28 after the second dose. For CDR1 and CDR2, the germline V gene lists MDHEN and SYDVKM. Measured from the cysteine to the phenylalanine, the CDR3 is 16 residues long. Only the CDR3 DNA is retained, 48 bases long and in frame from the first base. V ends up 10 bases short and J 9 bases short, with an unmatched junction base count of 18.

This TCR came from an adult who received the AZD1222 COVID-19 vaccine. The V and J genes are TRBV28 and TRBJ1-6; the central 7 bases match TRBD1. The sequencing used peripheral blood, collected 28 days after the second AZD1222 dose. CDR3 sequence: CATGDSTGLFGSPLHF. The DNA sequence is TGTGCCACCGGTGACTCGACAGGGCTCTTTGGTTCACCCCTCCACTTT.